This T cell receptor beta chain came from a study of blood T cell repertoires in COVID-19. Study-wide context: Sources were T cells, B-cell-depleted T cells, or PBMCs; the material itself was cDNA or gDNA.

Study processing details: Reference gene primer amplification yielded estimated nucleated cell counts. The protocol was immunoSEQ multiplex PCR, while the TCRdb copy is restricted to in-frame clones and leaves out a portion. V, J and clone size are taken as reported in that table, and D and trimming were inferred from the DNA itself. The table shows about 88,000 clones, with about 84% occurring only once. V was pared by 2 bases and J by 7 bases, with 14 bases between. The germline CDR1 and CDR2 sequences are SQVTM and ANQGSEA. The CDR3 covers 14 residues. Specimen: peripheral blood. This sequence joins TRBV29-1 and TRBJ1-4, with D possibly matching TRBD1 (6 bases). The TCR sequence derives from a human donor in a cohort sampled during active COVID-19. The CDR3 region has the DNA TGCAGCGTTGAAAAGGGGGGGGTTAGTGAAAAACTGTTTTTT. Its protein is CSVEKGGVSEKLFF.